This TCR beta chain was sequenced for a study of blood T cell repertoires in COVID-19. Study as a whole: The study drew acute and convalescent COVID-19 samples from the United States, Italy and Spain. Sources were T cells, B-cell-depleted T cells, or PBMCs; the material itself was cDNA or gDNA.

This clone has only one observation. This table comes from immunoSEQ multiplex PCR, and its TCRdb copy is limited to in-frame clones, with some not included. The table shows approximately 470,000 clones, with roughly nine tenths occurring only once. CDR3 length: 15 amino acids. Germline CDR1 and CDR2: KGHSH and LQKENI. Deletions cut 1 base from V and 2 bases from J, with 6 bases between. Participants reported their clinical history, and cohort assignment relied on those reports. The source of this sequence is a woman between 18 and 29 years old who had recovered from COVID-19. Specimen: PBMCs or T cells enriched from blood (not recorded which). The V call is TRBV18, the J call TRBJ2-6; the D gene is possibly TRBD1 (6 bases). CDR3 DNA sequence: TGTGCCAGCTCACCACAGGGGGCTGGGGCCAACGTCCTGACTTTC. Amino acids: CASSPQGAGANVLTF.